This TCR beta chain was sequenced for a study of T cell repertoires in cytomegalovirus infection. Study-level results: Ex vivo responses were dominated by HLA-C-restricted CMV-specific TCR beta clonotypes.

A remark on this clonotype: The antigen is not known.

One entry per CDR3 protein results from TCRdb running MiXCR on the reads. Of about 920,000 distinct CDR3 sequences in the sample, about 33% were seen once. CDR1 and CDR2 (germline): SQVTM, ANQGSEA. With 4 bases clipped from V and 0 bases from J, the junction kept 4 bases outside the gene matches. The CDR3 runs to 14 residues. The V gene is TRBV29-1, the J gene TRBJ2-3; TRBD2 agrees at 7 bases. This clonotype was obtained from a human donor in good health (CMV status not recorded). Some clones in this sample may be carry-over from other donors' samples. Sequenced here: cultured CD8+ T cells from PBMCs, sampled from culture after CMV antigen stimulation. The CDR3 spells CSVVRGDSTDTQYF. The CDR3 DNA follows: TGCAGCGTTGTTCGGGGGGACAGCACAGATACGCAGTATTTT.